This T cell receptor beta chain was documented in a study of CD8 T cells in ankylosing spondylitis. Study findings and constraints: It was reported that disease-linked clones were significantly enriched in matched ankylosing spondylitis synovial fluid. As for the disease-linked clones, they showed a CD8+ phenotype and occurred at relatively low frequencies in peripheral blood. One TCR beta motif, made up of 7 or 8 highly homologous variants, appeared characteristic of ankylosing spondylitis blood.

Making use of molecular barcodes, quantitative 5'-RACE generated TCR beta libraries. TCRdb re-analysed the 5' RACE reads in MiXCR, keeping a single row per CDR3 protein. The table has fewer than 250,000 distinct CDR3 sequences, roughly 32% seen once. Germline V gene sequence: CDR1 SGHAT, CDR2 FQDESV (reference sequence). V was pared by 2 bases and J by 0 bases, with 23 bases between. The length of the CDR3 is 20 residues. This clonotype was seen only a few times. Its target is unknown. The chain joins TRBV11-1 to TRBJ2-1; no firm D call. The clonotype was recovered from a male donor with ankylosing spondylitis or in good health (not recorded which). The sequenced sample consisted of blood, either unsorted or a sorted T cell fraction (not recorded which). In DNA form, the CDR3 reads TGTGCCAGCAGCTTATATTTGATCCAGGACGAAAAAAACTCCTACAATGAGCAGTTCTTC. It translates to CASSLYLIQDEKNSYNEQFF.